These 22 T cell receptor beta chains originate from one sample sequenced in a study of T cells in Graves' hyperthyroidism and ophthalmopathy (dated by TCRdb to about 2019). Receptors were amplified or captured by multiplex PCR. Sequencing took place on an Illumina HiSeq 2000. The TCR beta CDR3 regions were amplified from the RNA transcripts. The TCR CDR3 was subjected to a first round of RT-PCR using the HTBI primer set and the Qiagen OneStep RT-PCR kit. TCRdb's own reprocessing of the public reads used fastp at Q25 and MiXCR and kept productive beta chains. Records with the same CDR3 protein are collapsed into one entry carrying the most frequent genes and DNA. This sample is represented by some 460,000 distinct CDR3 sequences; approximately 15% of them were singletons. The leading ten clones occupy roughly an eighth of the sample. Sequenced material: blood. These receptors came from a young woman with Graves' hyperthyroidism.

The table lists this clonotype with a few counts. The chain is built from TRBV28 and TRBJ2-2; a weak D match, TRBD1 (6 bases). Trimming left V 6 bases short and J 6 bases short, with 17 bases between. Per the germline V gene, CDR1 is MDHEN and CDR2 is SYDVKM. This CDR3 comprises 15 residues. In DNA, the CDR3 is TGTGCCAGCAGGCTCGTACAGGGATACGCCGGGGAGCTGTTTTTT. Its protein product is CASRLVQGYAGELFF.

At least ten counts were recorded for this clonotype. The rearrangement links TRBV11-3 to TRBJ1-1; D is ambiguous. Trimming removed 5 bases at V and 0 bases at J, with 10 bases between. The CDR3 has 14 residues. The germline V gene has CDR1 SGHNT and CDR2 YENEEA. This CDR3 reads CASSPKGMNTEAFF. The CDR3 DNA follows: TGTGCCAGCAGCCCCAAAGGGATGAACACTGAAGCTTTCTTT. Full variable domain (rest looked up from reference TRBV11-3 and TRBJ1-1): EAGVVQSPRYKIIEKKQPVAFWCNPISGHNTLYWYLQNLGQGPELLIRYENEEAVDDSQLPKDRFSAERLKGVDSTLKIQPAELGDSAVYLCASSPKGMNTEAFFGQGTRLTVV.

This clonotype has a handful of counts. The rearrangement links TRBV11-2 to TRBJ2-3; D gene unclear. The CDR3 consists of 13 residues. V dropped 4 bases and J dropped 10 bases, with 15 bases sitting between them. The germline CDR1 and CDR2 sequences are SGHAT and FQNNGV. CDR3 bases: TGTGCCAGCAGCTCGGACCTGACTCTTGCGCAGTATTTT. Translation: CASSSDLTLAQYF.

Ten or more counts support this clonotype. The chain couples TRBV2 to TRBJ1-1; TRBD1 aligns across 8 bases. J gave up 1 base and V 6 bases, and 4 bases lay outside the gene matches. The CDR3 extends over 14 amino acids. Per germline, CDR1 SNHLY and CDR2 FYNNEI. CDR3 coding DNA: TGTGCCAGCAGGAGAGACAGGGGGAACACTGAAGCTTTCTTT. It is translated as CASRRDRGNTEAFF.

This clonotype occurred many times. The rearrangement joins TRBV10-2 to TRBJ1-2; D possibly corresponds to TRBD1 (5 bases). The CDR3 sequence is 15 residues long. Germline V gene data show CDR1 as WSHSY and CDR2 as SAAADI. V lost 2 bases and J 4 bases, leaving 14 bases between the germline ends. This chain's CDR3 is CASSEMGTSSYGYTF. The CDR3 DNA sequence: TGCGCCAGCAGTGAGATGGGGACTAGCAGCTATGGCTACACCTTC.

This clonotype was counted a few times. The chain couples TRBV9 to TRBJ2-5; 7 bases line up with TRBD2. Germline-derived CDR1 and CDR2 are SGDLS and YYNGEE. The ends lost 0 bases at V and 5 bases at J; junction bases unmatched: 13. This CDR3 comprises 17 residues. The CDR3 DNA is TGTGCCAGCAGCGTAGGGGTGGCGGGAGCCCCCGGGGAGACCCAGTACTTC. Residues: CASSVGVAGAPGETQYF.

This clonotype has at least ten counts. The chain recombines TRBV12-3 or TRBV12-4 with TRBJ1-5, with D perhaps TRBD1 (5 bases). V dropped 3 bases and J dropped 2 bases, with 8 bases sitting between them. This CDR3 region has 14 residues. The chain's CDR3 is CASSFMGGNQPQHF. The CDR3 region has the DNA TGTGCCAGCAGTTTCATGGGGGGCAATCAGCCCCAGCATTTT.

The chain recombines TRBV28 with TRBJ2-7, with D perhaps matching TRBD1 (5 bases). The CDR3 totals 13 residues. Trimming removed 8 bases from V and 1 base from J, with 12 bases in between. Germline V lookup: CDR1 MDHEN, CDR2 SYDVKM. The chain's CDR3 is CASLRVTSYEQYF. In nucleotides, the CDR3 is TGTGCCAGCCTCAGGGTAACGTCCTACGAGCAGTACTTC.

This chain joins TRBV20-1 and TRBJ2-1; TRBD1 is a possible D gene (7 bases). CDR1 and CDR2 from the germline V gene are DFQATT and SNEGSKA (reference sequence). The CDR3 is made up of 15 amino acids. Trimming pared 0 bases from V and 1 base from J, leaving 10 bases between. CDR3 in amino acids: CSAREAGGSYNEQFF. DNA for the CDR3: TGCAGTGCTAGAGAGGCAGGGGGGTCCTACAATGAGCAGTTCTTC.

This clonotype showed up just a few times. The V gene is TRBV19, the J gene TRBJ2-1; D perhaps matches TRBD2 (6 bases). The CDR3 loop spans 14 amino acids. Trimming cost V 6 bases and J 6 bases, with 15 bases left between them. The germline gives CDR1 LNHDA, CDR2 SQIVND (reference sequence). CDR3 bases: TGTGCCAGTAGATCCCTTACCGGGAGCAATGAGCAGTTCTTC. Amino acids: CASRSLTGSNEQFF.

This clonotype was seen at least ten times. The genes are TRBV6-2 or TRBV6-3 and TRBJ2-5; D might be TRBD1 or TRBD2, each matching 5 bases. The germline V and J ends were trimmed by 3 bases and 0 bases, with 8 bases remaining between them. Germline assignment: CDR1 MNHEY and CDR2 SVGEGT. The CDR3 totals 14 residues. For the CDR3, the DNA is TGTGCCAGCAGTTATTTGGGGGACCAAGAGACCCAGTACTTC. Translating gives CASSYLGDQETQYF.

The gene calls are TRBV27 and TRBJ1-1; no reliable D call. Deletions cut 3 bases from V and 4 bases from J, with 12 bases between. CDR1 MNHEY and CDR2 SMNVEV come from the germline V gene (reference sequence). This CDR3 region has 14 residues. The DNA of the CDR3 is TGTGCCAGCAGTTTCGAGGGTTTGAGCACTGAAGCTTTCTTT. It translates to CASSFEGLSTEAFF.

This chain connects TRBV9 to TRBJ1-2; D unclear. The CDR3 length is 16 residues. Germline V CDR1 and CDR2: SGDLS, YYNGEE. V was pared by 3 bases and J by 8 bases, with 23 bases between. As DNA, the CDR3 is TGTGCCAGCAGCGCCGAGGAAGGACCCCGAGGTGGCGGCTACACCTTC. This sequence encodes CASSAEEGPRGGGYTF.

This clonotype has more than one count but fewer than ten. The DNA for the CDR3 is TGTGCCAGCAGACGCCGGGAGAATCAGCCCCAGCATTTT. Protein: CASRRRENQPQHF. V gene TRBV2 combines with J gene TRBJ1-5; D gene unclear. CDR3 length equals 13 residues. Looked up from germline, CDR1 is SNHLY and CDR2 is FYNNEI. The ends were cut back, 6 bases at V and 4 bases at J, with 10 bases in the middle.

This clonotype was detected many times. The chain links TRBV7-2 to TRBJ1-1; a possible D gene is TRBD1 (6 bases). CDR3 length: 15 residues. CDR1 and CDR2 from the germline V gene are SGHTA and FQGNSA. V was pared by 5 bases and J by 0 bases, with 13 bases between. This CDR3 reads CASSPNRDLNTEAFF. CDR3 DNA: TGTGCCAGCAGCCCTAACAGGGACTTGAACACTGAAGCTTTCTTT. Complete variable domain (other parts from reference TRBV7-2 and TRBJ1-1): GAGVSQSPSNKVTEKGKDVELRCDPISGHTALYWYRQSLGQGLEFLIYFQGNSAPDKSGLPSDRFSAERTGGSVSTLTIQRTQQEDSAVYLCASSPNRDLNTEAFFGQGTRLTVV.

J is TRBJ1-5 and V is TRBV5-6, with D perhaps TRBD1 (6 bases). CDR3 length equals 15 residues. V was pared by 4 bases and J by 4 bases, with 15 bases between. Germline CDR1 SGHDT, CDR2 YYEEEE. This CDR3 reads CASSRAGAINQPQHF. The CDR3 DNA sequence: TGTGCCAGCAGCCGGGCAGGGGCTATAAATCAGCCCCAGCATTTT.

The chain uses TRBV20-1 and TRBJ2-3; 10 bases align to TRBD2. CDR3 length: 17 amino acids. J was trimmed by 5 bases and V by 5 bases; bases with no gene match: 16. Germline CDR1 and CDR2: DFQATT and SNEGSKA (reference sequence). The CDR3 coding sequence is TGCAGTGCTTCCCGACTAGCGGGCCCCACTGGGAGAGATACGCAGTATTTT. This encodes CSASRLAGPTGRDTQYF.

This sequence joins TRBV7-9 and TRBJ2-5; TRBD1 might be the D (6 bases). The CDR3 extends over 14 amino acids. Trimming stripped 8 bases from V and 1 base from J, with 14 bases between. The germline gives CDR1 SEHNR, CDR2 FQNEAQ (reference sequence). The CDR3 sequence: CASGSNRVQETQYF. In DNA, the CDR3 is TGTGCCAGCGGATCAAACAGGGTCCAAGAGACCCAGTACTTC.

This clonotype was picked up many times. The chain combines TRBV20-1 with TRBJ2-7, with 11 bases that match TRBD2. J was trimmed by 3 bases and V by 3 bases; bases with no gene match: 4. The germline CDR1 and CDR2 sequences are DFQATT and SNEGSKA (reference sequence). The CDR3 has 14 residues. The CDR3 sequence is CSASGTSGRYEQYF. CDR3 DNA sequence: TGCAGTGCTAGTGGGACTAGCGGACGCTACGAGCAGTACTTC.

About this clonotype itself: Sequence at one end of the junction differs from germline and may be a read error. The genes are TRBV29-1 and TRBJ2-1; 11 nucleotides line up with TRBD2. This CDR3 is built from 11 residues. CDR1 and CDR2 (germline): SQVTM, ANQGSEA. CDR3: CSAALAGVSIF. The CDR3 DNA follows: TGCAGCGCCGCACTAGCGGGAGTTTCAATCTTC.

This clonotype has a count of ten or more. The CDR3 DNA sequence: TGTGCCAGCAGCCACCGGGCCCCAAAGAGCGAGCAGTACTTC. Translation: CASSHRAPKSEQYF. The genes are TRBV14 and TRBJ2-7; D not resolved. The V gene's germline CDR1 is SGHDN and CDR2 FVKESK. Trimming removed 3 bases at V and 6 bases at J, with 15 bases between. CDR3 length equals 14 residues.

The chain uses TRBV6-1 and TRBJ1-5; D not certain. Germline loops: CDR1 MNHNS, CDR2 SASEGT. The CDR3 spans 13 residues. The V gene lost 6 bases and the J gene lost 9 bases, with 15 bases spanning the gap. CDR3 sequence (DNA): TGTGCCAGCAGGAACACCTTTGATCGGCCCCAGCATTTT. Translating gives CASRNTFDRPQHF.